This TCR beta chain was identified during a study of beta chain features in type 1 diabetes. Whole-study context: The study examined around 100 million sorted cells across all samples.

Every bit of the isolated RNA underwent reverse transcription, so sequencing read expressed TCRB transcripts. The data were produced by immunoSEQ multiplex PCR, yet TCRdb's version contains in-frame clones alone and is incomplete. The sample comprises 450,000 or so clones, about an eighth of which are singletons, and 0.045% to 0.05% rests with the top ten. CD45RO/CCR7/CD25/CD127/CD95/CD27 staining was used to isolate CD4+ naive, central memory, regulatory and stem cell-like memory cells by sorting. Between the trimmed V and J ends, which lost 7 bases and 3 bases, there was a span of 11 bases. CDR3 length: 13 residues. Germline assignment: CDR1 MNHEY and CDR2 SVGAGI.

The genes are TRBV6-5 and TRBJ2-3; possibly TRBD2 for D (5 bases). The specimen was naive CD4+ T cells from blood. The receptor's source is a woman aged 18-35 years in good health. CDR3 DNA: TGTGCCAGCACCTACCCGGGGACAGATACGCAGTATTTT. Its translation: CASTYPGTDTQYF.